The sequence of this TCR beta chain was determined in a study of early T cells in non-severe SARS-CoV-2 infection. At the level of the study: Bulk RNA isolated from unsorted whole blood underwent sequencing; chains were not paired.

Individual cDNA molecules carried attached unique molecular identifiers. TCRdb reprocessed the 5' RACE reads with MiXCR, giving one entry per CDR3 protein. The profile covers under 85,000 distinct CDR3 sequences, with more than 13% appearing a single time and 11% taken by the ten largest. Germline V gene sequence: CDR1 SGHRS, CDR2 YFSETQ. Trimming removed 3 bases at V and 12 bases at J, with 19 bases between. CDR3 length equals 14 residues. This clonotype was seen at least ten times. Sequencing input: whole blood. The clonotype comes from an adult who was a healthcare worker with PCR-confirmed SARS-CoV-2 infection or an uninfected control (not recorded which). The gene calls are TRBV5-1 and TRBJ2-1, with D possibly being TRBD1 (7 bases). CDR3 loop: CASSSTGRQSGQFF. In DNA, the CDR3 is TGCGCCAGCAGCTCGACAGGGAGGCAGTCTGGGCAGTTCTTC. Full variable domain (outside the CDR3, taken from reference TRBV5-1 and TRBJ2-1): KAGVTQTPRYLIKTRGQQVTLSCSPISGHRSVSWYQQTPGQGLQFLFEYFSETQRNKGNFPGRFSGRQFSNSRSEMNVSTLELGDSALYLCASSSTGRQSGQFFGPGTRLTVL.